This is a list of T cell receptor beta chains from one sample in a study of human T cells and chemical hapten exposure. Using its own MiXCR run on the RACE reads, TCRdb lists one record per CDR3 protein. The sample has approximately 86,000 distinct CDR3 sequences; approximately 11% are singletons. This specimen was whole blood, taken in connection with sensitization to the hapten diphenylcyclopropenone (DPC). The receptor set was obtained from a woman between 25 and 40 years old with alopecia areata. Some clones in this sample may be carry-over from other donors' samples. Each CDR3 is given with its conserved first and last residue. The D gene is left open where the match is weak. Expanded clones get a size class; other rows say once, few or many, or leave the size out.

DNA: TGTGCCAGCAGTCCCCGGCGGGAATGGATTGACACCATATATTTT
CDR3: CASSPRREWIDTIYF
D: -
size: -
V: TRBV28
J: TRBJ1-3

DNA: TGCAGCGTCCGCACGGGCGACCAAGAGACCCAGTACTTC
CDR3: CSVRTGDQETQYF
D: -
size: many
V: TRBV29-1
J: TRBJ2-5

DNA: TGTGCCAGCAGCTTTCCAGCGAACACTGAAGCTTTCTTT
CDR3: CASSFPANTEAFF
D: -
size: many
V: TRBV5-6
J: TRBJ1-1

DNA: TGCAGCGTTCTTAACTTCGGGACGTTTAACGAGCAGTACTTC
CDR3: CSVLNFGTFNEQYF
D: -
size: -
V: TRBV29-1
J: TRBJ2-7

DNA: TGTGCCAGCAGGGGGGCAGGGACGCCTCATGGCTACACCTTC
CDR3: CASRGAGTPHGYTF
D: -
size: many
V: TRBV2
J: TRBJ1-2

DNA: TGTGCCAGCTCACCACGGGATTATGGCTACACCTTC
CDR3: CASSPRDYGYTF
D: -
size: many
V: TRBV18
J: TRBJ1-2

DNA: TGTGCCAGCTCCGGGGGGCCTGGATACAATGAGCAGTTCTTC
CDR3: CASSGGPGYNEQFF
D: -
size: many
V: TRBV18
J: TRBJ2-1

DNA: TGCAGTGCTAGAGAACCGAATAATGAAAAACTGTTTTTT
CDR3: CSAREPNNEKLFF
D: -
size: many
V: TRBV20-1
J: TRBJ1-4

DNA: TGCAGTGCTAGAAAGGGGCAGGCGACTATGAACACTGAAGCTTTCTTT
CDR3: CSARKGQATMNTEAFF
D: -
size: -
V: TRBV20-1
J: TRBJ1-1

DNA: TGCGCCAGCAGCCAAGAACCCGGGGCCGGTCAGCCCCAGCATTTT
CDR3: CASSQEPGAGQPQHF
D: -
size: -
V: TRBV4-1
J: TRBJ1-5

DNA: TGCGCCAGCAGTGAGTCTCTAGCGGGGGCACATTACAATGAGCAGTTCTTC
CDR3: CASSESLAGAHYNEQFF
D: TRBD2
size: few
V: TRBV10-2
J: TRBJ2-1

DNA: TGTGCCAGCAGCCAAGTGAGCCCAGCGGATACGCAGTATTTT
CDR3: CASSQVSPADTQYF
D: -
size: many
V: TRBV4-2
J: TRBJ2-3

DNA: TGTGCCAGCAGTCCCCCGACCGGGAAGAATAATTCACCCCTCCACTTT
CDR3: CASSPPTGKNNSPLHF
D: -
size: many
V: TRBV28
J: TRBJ1-6

DNA: TGTGCCAGCAGCCGCGACAGGGGAGACTCTGGGGCCAACGTCCTGACTTTC
CDR3: CASSRDRGDSGANVLTF
D: TRBD1
size: many
V: TRBV6-5
J: TRBJ2-6

DNA: TGTGCCAGCAGTCACGGGACTAGCGGGAACTACGAGCAGTACTTC
CDR3: CASSHGTSGNYEQYF
D: TRBD2
size: many
V: TRBV28
J: TRBJ2-7

DNA: TGTGCCAGCAGCCCACTAATGCGGGACAGGTTTTTCAACTATGGCTACACCTTC
CDR3: CASSPLMRDRFFNYGYTF
D: TRBD1
size: many
V: TRBV4-2
J: TRBJ1-2

DNA: TGCAGCGCTCGTGGCGGACGGTACCAAGAGACCCAGTACTTC
CDR3: CSARGGRYQETQYF
D: -
size: many
V: TRBV29-1
J: TRBJ2-5

DNA: TGCGCCAGCACCCTGGACGGGATCCGCACAGATACGCAGTATTTT
CDR3: CASTLDGIRTDTQYF
D: -
size: -
V: TRBV5-1
J: TRBJ2-3

DNA: TGTGCCAGCAGTATGGGGACAGGGGTCGGGGCGCGGCCCCAGCATTTT
CDR3: CASSMGTGVGARPQHF
D: TRBD1
size: many
V: TRBV6-5
J: TRBJ1-5

DNA: TGTGCCAGCAGCTTCCCGTGGAGCAATCAGCCCCAGCATTTT
CDR3: CASSFPWSNQPQHF
D: -
size: many
V: TRBV7-8
J: TRBJ1-5

DNA: TGTGCCAGCAGTGAGCCTATGAGGGGCAATCAGCCCCAGCATTTT
CDR3: CASSEPMRGNQPQHF
D: -
size: many
V: TRBV6-1
J: TRBJ1-5

DNA: TGCGCCAGCAGCTTGTCGGGGGCGGATGGCTACACCTTC
CDR3: CASSLSGADGYTF
D: -
size: many
V: TRBV5-1
J: TRBJ1-2

DNA: TGTGCCAGTGAAGCCGGGGGGCAAGAGACCCAGTACTTC
CDR3: CASEAGGQETQYF
D: TRBD2
size: many
V: TRBV28
J: TRBJ2-5

DNA: TGTGCCAGCAGTTTTTCTGGACAGGGGAGATACGAGCAGTACTTC
CDR3: CASSFSGQGRYEQYF
D: TRBD1
size: many
V: TRBV28
J: TRBJ2-7

DNA: TGTGCCAGCAGCCGCCGATCGACAGGGGAGAATTCACCCCTCCACTTT
CDR3: CASSRRSTGENSPLHF
D: TRBD1
size: many
V: TRBV5-6
J: TRBJ1-6

DNA: TGTGCCAGCATACCGGGGGGTACTAATCAGCCCCAGCATTTT
CDR3: CASIPGGTNQPQHF
D: -
size: few
V: TRBV28
J: TRBJ1-5

DNA: TGTGCCAGCAGGTCCTTATATACGCAGTATTTT
CDR3: CASRSLYTQYF
D: -
size: -
V: TRBV6-5
J: TRBJ2-3

DNA: TGCACCAGCAGCCAAAGCACAGGACTCTATGGCTACACCTTC
CDR3: CTSSQSTGLYGYTF
D: -
size: -
V: TRBV4-1
J: TRBJ1-2

DNA: TGTGCCAGCAGCTTACGGACCGATCAGCCCCAGCATTTT
CDR3: CASSLRTDQPQHF
D: -
size: many
V: TRBV7-2
J: TRBJ1-5

DNA: TGCAGCGTTGAAGCTGGGACAGGGGGTTATGGCTACACCTTC
CDR3: CSVEAGTGGYGYTF
D: TRBD1
size: many
V: TRBV29-1
J: TRBJ1-2

DNA: TGTGCCAGCAGCCCTAAGGACAGATTGAGGACTCTCGAGCAGTACTTC
CDR3: CASSPKDRLRTLEQYF
D: -
size: many
V: TRBV7-9
J: TRBJ2-7

DNA: TGTGCCAGCAGTGAGGACACCGGGGAGCTGTTTTTT
CDR3: CASSEDTGELFF
D: -
size: many
V: TRBV2
J: TRBJ2-2

DNA: TGTGCCAGCAAAATAGGACAGGGGGCTTCGGACGAGCAGTACTTC
CDR3: CASKIGQGASDEQYF
D: TRBD1
size: -
V: TRBV6-2/TRBV6-3
J: TRBJ2-7

DNA: TGTGCCACCAGCAGACAGGACCAAGAGACCCAGTACTTC
CDR3: CATSRQDQETQYF
D: -
size: many
V: TRBV15
J: TRBJ2-5

DNA: TGTCACCCAAGACAGGGGTGCTACGAGCAGTACTTC
CDR3: CHPRQGCYEQYF
D: TRBD1
size: many
V: TRBV25-1
J: TRBJ2-7

DNA: TGTGCCAGCATCCAGATAGGGGGACAGGGGAACCATGAGCAGTTCTTC
CDR3: CASIQIGGQGNHEQFF
D: TRBD1
size: -
V: TRBV28
J: TRBJ2-1

DNA: TGTGCCAGTGTAGGGGCGACAGGGGGTAACGGGGAGCTGTTTTTT
CDR3: CASVGATGGNGELFF
D: TRBD1
size: few
V: TRBV7-2
J: TRBJ2-2

DNA: TGTGCCAGCAGGCCCAGGTGGGAGGGGGACAATGAGCAGTTCTTC
CDR3: CASRPRWEGDNEQFF
D: -
size: many
V: TRBV5-4
J: TRBJ2-1

DNA: TGCGCCAGCAGCCAAGGACTAGCGGGGACCTCTGGGGCCAACGTCCTGACTTTC
CDR3: CASSQGLAGTSGANVLTF
D: TRBD2
size: many
V: TRBV4-1
J: TRBJ2-6

DNA: TGTGCCAGCAGCTTAGAGGGGGGAACGGGTACTAGTTCACCCCTCCACTTT
CDR3: CASSLEGGTGTSSPLHF
D: -
size: few
V: TRBV7-6
J: TRBJ1-6

DNA: TGCGCCAGCAGCTTGTCGCCCACCGGTGAGCAGTTCTTC
CDR3: CASSLSPTGEQFF
D: -
size: -
V: TRBV5-1
J: TRBJ2-1

DNA: TGTGCCAGCAGTGAAATACAAGGCACCGGGGAGCTGTTTTTT
CDR3: CASSEIQGTGELFF
D: -
size: -
V: TRBV2
J: TRBJ2-2